This T cell receptor (beta chain) derives from a study of T cell responses to AZD1222 COVID-19 vaccine. Whole-study findings and limits: Only five to seven individuals given AZD1222 were seropositive at baseline. At 160-218 and 743-854, vaccine-associated CD4 TCRs were dominant, and they spanned spike. With two AZD1222 doses given, Spike-specific TCR breadth and depth both rose. In a largely white British group with more females than males, clonal diversity was possibly underestimated.

Profiled with immunoSEQ multiplex PCR; TCRdb holds only in-frame clones, not every one. Of 150,000 to 200,000 clones listed, 80% to 90% are singletons. About this clone itself: Antigen: not known.

The sequencing here drew on peripheral blood, taken on day 0 of AZD1222 vaccination. The origin of this receptor is an adult in good health.

The CDR3 DNA follows: TGTGCCACCAGTGATTTCCGAGGATCAGGGGGCGAGGGACAAGAGACCCAGTACTTC. Amino acid sequence: CATSDFRGSGGEGQETQYF. This chain joins TRBV24-1 and TRBJ2-5; 8 nucleotides match TRBD1. Germline CDR1 KGHDR, CDR2 SFDVKD. This CDR3 is built from 19 residues. Germline trimming cut 1 base from V and 2 bases from J; bases unmatched to any gene: 14.